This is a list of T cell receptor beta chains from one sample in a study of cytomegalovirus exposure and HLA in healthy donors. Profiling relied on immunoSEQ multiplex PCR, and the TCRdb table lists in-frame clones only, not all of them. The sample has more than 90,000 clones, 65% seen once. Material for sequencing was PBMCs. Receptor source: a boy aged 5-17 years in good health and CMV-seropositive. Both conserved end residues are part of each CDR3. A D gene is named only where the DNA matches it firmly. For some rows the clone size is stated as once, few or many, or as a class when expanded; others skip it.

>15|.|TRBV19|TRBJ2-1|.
TGTGCCAGTAGTATGGGGCGGGGCTCCTACAATGAGCAGTTCTTC
CASSMGRGSYNEQFF
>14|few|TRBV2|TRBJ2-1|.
TGTGCCAGCAGTGAAGCGCCCAGGGTCAATGAGCAGTTCTTC
CASSEAPRVNEQFF
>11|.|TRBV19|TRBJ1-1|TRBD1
TGTGCCAGTAACGGACAGGGGGCGGCTTTCTTT
CASNGQGAAFF
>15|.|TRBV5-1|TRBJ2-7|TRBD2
TGCGCCAGCAGTCCCGGGACTAGCGGGGGCTACGAGCAGTACTTC
CASSPGTSGGYEQYF
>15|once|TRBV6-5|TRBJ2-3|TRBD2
TGTGCCAGCAGAAGAGGGGACTACGGGACAGATACGCAGTATTTT
CASRRGDYGTDTQYF
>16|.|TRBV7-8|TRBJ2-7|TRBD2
TGTGCCAGCAGCAAGTCGGGACTAGCGGGGGCCTACGAGCAGTACTTC
CASSKSGLAGAYEQYF
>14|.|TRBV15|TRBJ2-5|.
TGTGCCACCAGCAGCTTGAGCGGGTTGGAGACCCAGTACTTC
CATSSLSGLETQYF
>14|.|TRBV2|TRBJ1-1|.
TGTGCCAGCAGGGAACAGGGTGGTATCACTGAAGCTTTCTTT
CASREQGGITEAFF
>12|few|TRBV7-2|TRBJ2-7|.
TGTGCCAGCAGCTTAGGGTTCAGCAGAGGGTACTTC
CASSLGFSRGYF
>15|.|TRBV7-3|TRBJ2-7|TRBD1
TGTGCCAGCAGCCTAGGGACAGGGGTCGCCTACGAGCAGTACTTC
CASSLGTGVAYEQYF
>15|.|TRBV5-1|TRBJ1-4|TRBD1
TGCGCCAGCAGCTTGGTACAGGGGACTAATGAAAAACTGTTTTTT
CASSLVQGTNEKLFF
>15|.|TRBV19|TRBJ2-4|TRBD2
TGTGCCAGTAGTATAGAGGGTAGCGGGAGCGGCATTCAGTACTTC
CASSIEGSGSGIQYF
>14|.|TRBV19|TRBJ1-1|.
TGTGCCAGTAGTACCCGGACAGTCAACACTGAAGCTTTCTTT
CASSTRTVNTEAFF
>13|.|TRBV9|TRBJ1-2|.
TGTGCCAGCCGCCCCGGGGGGGCCCATGGCTACACCTTC
CASRPGGAHGYTF
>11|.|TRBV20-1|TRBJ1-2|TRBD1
TGCAGTGCTCGACAGGGGGATGGCTACACCTTC
CSARQGDGYTF
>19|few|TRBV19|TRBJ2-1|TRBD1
TGTGCCAGTAGACAGGGGTCAAATAATCGCCGGCTTCGCAACAATGAGCAGTTCTTC
CASRQGSNNRRLRNNEQFF
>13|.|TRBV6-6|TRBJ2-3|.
TGTGCCAGCAGTTACTCGGGGCCAGATACGCAGTATTTT
CASSYSGPDTQYF
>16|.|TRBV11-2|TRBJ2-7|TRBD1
TGTGCCAGCAGCTTAGGTGGACAGGCCGGCGTCTACGAGCAGTACTTC
CASSLGGQAGVYEQYF
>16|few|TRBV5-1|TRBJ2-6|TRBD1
TGCGCCAGCCGACCGGGACAGCATTATGGGGCCAACGTCCTGACTTTC
CASRPGQHYGANVLTF
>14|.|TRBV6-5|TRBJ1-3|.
TGTGCCAGCAGTTACCTGGAGGCTGGAAACACCATATATTTT
CASSYLEAGNTIYF
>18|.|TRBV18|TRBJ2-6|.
TGTGCCAGCTCACCACGAATCCGACCTAGCTCTGGGGCCAACGTCCTGACTTTC
CASSPRIRPSSGANVLTF
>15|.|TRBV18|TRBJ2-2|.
TGTGCCAGCTCCGTTCAGGGGTCTAACACCGGGGAGCTGTTTTTT
CASSVQGSNTGELFF
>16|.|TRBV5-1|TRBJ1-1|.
TGCGCCAGCAGCTCCCTTCTCCAGAATTCGAACACTGAAGCTTTCTTT
CASSSLLQNSNTEAFF
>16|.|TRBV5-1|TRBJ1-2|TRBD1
TGCGCCAGCAGCGGGCAGGGGGAAGTATTAAGATCGGGCTACACCTTC
CASSGQGEVLRSGYTF
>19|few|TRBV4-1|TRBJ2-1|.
TGCGCCAGCGCGGGAATCACCTTATTAATGGTCACAACCTTAAATGAGCAGTTCTTC
CASAGITLLMVTTLNEQFF
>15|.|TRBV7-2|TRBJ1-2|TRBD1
TGTGCCAGCAGCTTAGCGACAGGGGGCGGCTATGGCTACACCTTC
CASSLATGGGYGYTF
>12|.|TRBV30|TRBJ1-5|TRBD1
TGTGCCTGGAACAGGGGGAATCAGCCCCAGCATTTT
CAWNRGNQPQHF
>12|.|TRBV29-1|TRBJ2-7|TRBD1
TGCAGCGTGGCCGGACAGGGGGGCGAGCAGTACTTC
CSVAGQGGEQYF
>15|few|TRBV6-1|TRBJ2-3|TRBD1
TGTGCCAGCAGTGAACCAGGGACAGGGGCAGATACGCAGTATTTT
CASSEPGTGADTQYF
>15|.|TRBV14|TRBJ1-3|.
TGTGCCAGCAGCCAAAGACAGTCCTCTGGAAACACCATATATTTT
CASSQRQSSGNTIYF
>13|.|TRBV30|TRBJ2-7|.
TGTGCCTGGAGCCGGGACTTAGGCTACGAGCAGTACTTC
CAWSRDLGYEQYF
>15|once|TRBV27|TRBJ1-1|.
TGTGCCAGCAGCAGGATGGCAGATTTGAACACTGAAGCTTTCTTT
CASSRMADLNTEAFF
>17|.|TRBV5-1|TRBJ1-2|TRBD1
TGCGCCAGCAGCCAAGACCCTCCGGGACAGGGGGAGAGGGGCTACACCTTC
CASSQDPPGQGERGYTF
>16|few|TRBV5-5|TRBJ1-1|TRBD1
TGTGCCAGCAGTTCTCGACCGGGACAGGGGAACACTGAAGCTTTCTTT
CASSSRPGQGNTEAFF
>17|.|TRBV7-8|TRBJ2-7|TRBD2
TGTGCCAGCAGCTTAGAACCACTAGCGGGGGGCAAATCCGAGCAGTACTTC
CASSLEPLAGGKSEQYF
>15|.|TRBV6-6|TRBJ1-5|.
TGTGCCAGCAGCCGACAGGACAGAAACAATCAGCCCCAGCATTTT
CASSRQDRNNQPQHF
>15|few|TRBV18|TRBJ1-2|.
TGTGCCAGCTCACCCCAGCGCGGGGTTGTCGATGGCTACACCTTC
CASSPQRGVVDGYTF
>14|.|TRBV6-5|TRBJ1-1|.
TGTGCCAGCAGTTACCAGGGCCCGAACACTGAAGCTTTCTTT
CASSYQGPNTEAFF
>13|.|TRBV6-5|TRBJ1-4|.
TGTGCCAGCAGCCCGGGTAGTAATGAAAAACTGTTTTTT
CASSPGSNEKLFF
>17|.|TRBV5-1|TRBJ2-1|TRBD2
TGCGCCAGCAGTTCCCAGATTGTGACTAGCGGGGGGGGTGAGCAGTTCTTC
CASSSQIVTSGGGEQFF
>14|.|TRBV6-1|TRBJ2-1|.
TGTGCCAGCAGTGAGGCTAGCTTCGACAATGAGCAGTTCTTC
CASSEASFDNEQFF